Listed below are T cell receptor beta chains from one sample, sequenced in a study of blood T cell repertoires in COVID-19. Assay: immunoSEQ multiplex PCR; the TCRdb copy retains only in-frame clones and omits some. Among roughly 140,000 clones, 80% to 90% were seen once, and the ten largest hold roughly 7.9%. Sequenced: peripheral blood. These receptors came from a woman between 50 and 59 years old in a cohort sampled during active or convalescent COVID-19. Both conserved end residues are part of each CDR3. A D gene is named only where the DNA matches it firmly. Only some rows state a clone size, as once, few, many or a class for expanded clones.

v_gene: TRBV7-2; j_gene: TRBJ2-1; d_gene: TRBD2; abundance: -; CDR3nt: TGTGCCAGCAGGCACCCCGGGACTAGCGGGGGAAATGAGCAGTTCTTC; CDR3aa: CASRHPGTSGGNEQFF
v_gene: TRBV21-1; j_gene: TRBJ1-5; d_gene: -; abundance: -; CDR3nt: TGTGCCAGCAGCAAAGGGGGGCAACTCCAGCATTTT; CDR3aa: CASSKGGQLQHF
v_gene: TRBV5-1; j_gene: TRBJ2-5; d_gene: -; abundance: -; CDR3nt: TGCGTCAGCAGCTCTCAGTCGGGGTTCCAAGAGACCCAGTACTTC; CDR3aa: CVSSSQSGFQETQYF
v_gene: TRBV11-2; j_gene: TRBJ1-6; d_gene: -; abundance: few; CDR3nt: TGTGCCAGCAGCTTACAACCCGTGGCAGGGCTTAATTCACCCCTCCACTTT; CDR3aa: CASSLQPVAGLNSPLHF
v_gene: TRBV9; j_gene: TRBJ1-1; d_gene: -; abundance: -; CDR3nt: TGTGCCAGCAGCGTAGATTCGAGCACTGAAGCTTTCTTT; CDR3aa: CASSVDSSTEAFF
v_gene: TRBV5-6; j_gene: TRBJ2-7; d_gene: -; abundance: -; CDR3nt: TGTGCCAGCAGCTCCGGGACTGGGGGCGAGCAGTACTTC; CDR3aa: CASSSGTGGEQYF
v_gene: TRBV14; j_gene: TRBJ1-1; d_gene: -; abundance: -; CDR3nt: TGTGCCAGCAGCCAGCTCCGAGGCACTGAAGCTTTCTTT; CDR3aa: CASSQLRGTEAFF
v_gene: TRBV5-1; j_gene: TRBJ2-2; d_gene: -; abundance: -; CDR3nt: TGCGCCAGCAGCTTCAAGCAGGGGAACACCGGGGAGCTGTTTTTT; CDR3aa: CASSFKQGNTGELFF
v_gene: TRBV2; j_gene: TRBJ1-4; d_gene: -; abundance: -; CDR3nt: TGTGCCGGCGGGAGCCAGGCTAATGAAAAACTGTTTTTT; CDR3aa: CAGGSQANEKLFF
v_gene: TRBV5-6; j_gene: TRBJ2-3; d_gene: -; abundance: -; CDR3nt: TGTGCCAGCAGCCTGGACTTTACCACAGATACGCAGTATTTT; CDR3aa: CASSLDFTTDTQYF
v_gene: TRBV2; j_gene: TRBJ1-3; d_gene: -; abundance: -; CDR3nt: TGTGCCAGCAGTGAAGTCTCGGGGTTCGATTTCCCGGGCACCATATATTTT; CDR3aa: CASSEVSGFDFPGTIYF
v_gene: TRBV18; j_gene: TRBJ1-1; d_gene: -; abundance: -; CDR3nt: TGTGCCAGCTCACAGACAGAGACTCTTGAAGCTTTCTTT; CDR3aa: CASSQTETLEAFF
v_gene: TRBV5-1; j_gene: TRBJ2-3; d_gene: -; abundance: -; CDR3nt: TGCGCCAGCAGCCCGGACGGGGGTGGAGATACGCAGTATTTT; CDR3aa: CASSPDGGGDTQYF
v_gene: TRBV6-5; j_gene: TRBJ2-7; d_gene: -; abundance: -; CDR3nt: TGTGCCAGCAGTTACTCGAACAGACCGGCCTGGGAGCAGTACTTC; CDR3aa: CASSYSNRPAWEQYF
v_gene: TRBV5-1; j_gene: TRBJ1-3; d_gene: -; abundance: -; CDR3nt: TGCGCCAGCAGCTTGGCCCCGGGGAAAAGCTCTGGAAACACCATATATTTT; CDR3aa: CASSLAPGKSSGNTIYF
v_gene: TRBV19; j_gene: TRBJ2-1; d_gene: -; abundance: -; CDR3nt: TGTGCCAGTAGTGACACAGGGCCCCGCGACAATGAGCAGTTCTTC; CDR3aa: CASSDTGPRDNEQFF
v_gene: TRBV29-1; j_gene: TRBJ2-7; d_gene: TRBD2; abundance: -; CDR3nt: TGCAGCGTGGTAACTAGCGGGGGACCAACCTACGAGCAGTACTTC; CDR3aa: CSVVTSGGPTYEQYF
v_gene: TRBV29-1; j_gene: TRBJ2-5; d_gene: -; abundance: -; CDR3nt: TGCAGCGCAGCCCCGAGTCAAGAGACCCAGTACTTC; CDR3aa: CSAAPSQETQYF
v_gene: TRBV7-2; j_gene: TRBJ1-5; d_gene: -; abundance: -; CDR3nt: TGTGCCAGCAGCTCCACAGGGTTGGCGCTTCAGCCCCAGCATTTT; CDR3aa: CASSSTGLALQPQHF
v_gene: TRBV6-4; j_gene: TRBJ2-5; d_gene: -; abundance: -; CDR3nt: TGTGCCAGCATCCCACCCCAGGGAGAGACCCAGTACTTC; CDR3aa: CASIPPQGETQYF
v_gene: TRBV4-2; j_gene: TRBJ2-7; d_gene: -; abundance: few; CDR3nt: TGTGCCAGCAGCCAAGATCCTTCTCCAGGCTCCTACGAGCAGTACTTC; CDR3aa: CASSQDPSPGSYEQYF
v_gene: TRBV4-3; j_gene: TRBJ1-1; d_gene: -; abundance: once; CDR3nt: TGCGCCAGCAGCCAAGGGGTGGTTCGCGGGGCTTTCTTT; CDR3aa: CASSQGVVRGAFF
v_gene: TRBV11-3; j_gene: TRBJ2-7; d_gene: -; abundance: -; CDR3nt: TGTGCCAGCAGCTGTACAGGGCCTTTGGGGTACGAGCAGTACTTC; CDR3aa: CASSCTGPLGYEQYF
v_gene: TRBV30; j_gene: TRBJ1-4; d_gene: -; abundance: -; CDR3nt: TGTGCCGCAACAGGGACAAATGAAAAACTGTTTTTT; CDR3aa: CAATGTNEKLFF
v_gene: TRBV19; j_gene: TRBJ1-1; d_gene: -; abundance: -; CDR3nt: TGTGCCAGTAAGTGGCAGTCGAACACTGAAGCTTTCTTT; CDR3aa: CASKWQSNTEAFF
v_gene: TRBV19; j_gene: TRBJ1-2; d_gene: -; abundance: -; CDR3nt: TGTGCCAGTAGTATATGGGGCAGGGGTAAAGTTGGCTACACCTTC; CDR3aa: CASSIWGRGKVGYTF
v_gene: TRBV5-1; j_gene: TRBJ1-6; d_gene: TRBD1; abundance: -; CDR3nt: TGCGCCAGCAGCAGGTCCGGGACAGCAAATTCACCCCTCCACTTT; CDR3aa: CASSRSGTANSPLHF
v_gene: TRBV4-3; j_gene: TRBJ1-1; d_gene: TRBD1; abundance: -; CDR3nt: TGCGCCAGCAGCCAAGCGTTGGCAGGGGGCACTGAAGCTTTCTTT; CDR3aa: CASSQALAGGTEAFF
v_gene: TRBV6-1; j_gene: TRBJ2-5; d_gene: TRBD2; abundance: -; CDR3nt: TGTGCCAGCAGTGGGGCTAGCGGGGGGGATCTCAGAGAGACCCAGTACTTC; CDR3aa: CASSGASGGDLRETQYF
v_gene: TRBV3-1/TRBV3-2; j_gene: TRBJ1-2; d_gene: TRBD1; abundance: -; CDR3nt: TGTGCCAGCAGCCTTCAGGGGGGAGGAAACTATGGCTACACCTTC; CDR3aa: CASSLQGGGNYGYTF
v_gene: TRBV5-8; j_gene: TRBJ1-1; d_gene: -; abundance: once; CDR3nt: TGTGCCAGCAGCATGACAGGTTGGGAAGCTTTCTTT; CDR3aa: CASSMTGWEAFF
v_gene: TRBV3-1/TRBV3-2; j_gene: TRBJ1-2; d_gene: -; abundance: once; CDR3nt: TGTGCCAGCAGCCAAGACCTCTATGGCTACACCTTC; CDR3aa: CASSQDLYGYTF
v_gene: TRBV6-2/TRBV6-3; j_gene: TRBJ2-3; d_gene: TRBD2; abundance: once; CDR3nt: TGTGCCAGCAGACCTCGACTAGCGGGGGGGATCACAGATACGCAGTATTTT; CDR3aa: CASRPRLAGGITDTQYF
v_gene: TRBV30; j_gene: TRBJ1-3; d_gene: TRBD1; abundance: once; CDR3nt: TGTGCCTCGACAGGGGAAATTGGAAACACCATATATTTT; CDR3aa: CASTGEIGNTIYF
v_gene: TRBV6-5; j_gene: TRBJ1-3; d_gene: -; abundance: -; CDR3nt: TGTGCCAGCAGTCAGCAGAAAGAGGCCGGAAACACCATATATTTT; CDR3aa: CASSQQKEAGNTIYF
v_gene: TRBV6-1; j_gene: TRBJ1-5; d_gene: TRBD1; abundance: -; CDR3nt: TGTGCCAGCAGTGACGGACAGGGGAGGACGTCAATTGGCAATCAGCCCCAGCATTTT; CDR3aa: CASSDGQGRTSIGNQPQHF
v_gene: TRBV3-1/TRBV3-2; j_gene: TRBJ2-3; d_gene: TRBD1; abundance: -; CDR3nt: TGTGCCAGCAGCACCCAGACAGGGGGCTTCTTCGGTACGCAGTATTTT; CDR3aa: CASSTQTGGFFGTQYF
v_gene: TRBV18; j_gene: TRBJ2-1; d_gene: -; abundance: -; CDR3nt: TGTGCCAGCTCACAGGGGCTGAGCTCCTACAATGAGCAGTTCTTC; CDR3aa: CASSQGLSSYNEQFF
v_gene: TRBV6-5; j_gene: TRBJ1-3; d_gene: -; abundance: -; CDR3nt: TGTGCCAGCAGTTACAGCGGACCCTCCTTAGGCACCATATATTTT; CDR3aa: CASSYSGPSLGTIYF